This T cell receptor (beta chain) was found in a study of CXCR3-negative and CXCR3-positive naive CD8 T cells. Each TRB cDNA library was prepared by 5' RACE (with UMI labels). TCRdb re-called the 5' RACE reads and catalogs CDR3 proteins one per entry, DNA excluded. In total, the table holds some 130,000 distinct CDR3 sequences. The CDR3 is 13 residues long. Per germline, CDR1 MDHEN and CDR2 SYDVKM. V usage is TRBV28 and J usage is TRBJ1-1; TCRdb's D call, TRBD1, is unchecked because there is no DNA. Sequenced sample: naive CXCR3- CD8+ T cells from blood. The subset denotes: CD45RO-CCR7+CD27+CD95- naive CD8+ T cells lacking CXCR3 (TNR3-). This receptor was taken from a human donor in good health. Some clones in this sample may be carry-over from other donors' samples. The CDR3 here is CASGHQGTPEAFF. The complete variable domain, with remaining parts taken from reference TRBV28 and TRBJ1-1, reads DVKVTQSSRYLVKRTGEKVFLECVQDMDHENMFWYRQDPGLGLRLIYFSYDVKMKEKGDIPEGYSVSREKKERFSLILESASTNQTSMYLCASGHQGTPEAFFGQGTRLTVV.